This T cell receptor beta chain was recorded in a study of memory CD4+ T cells and cytomegalovirus serostatus (dated by TCRdb to the late 2010s). In the study overall: The cohort comprised roughly 35 healthy Belgian adults, 9 CMV seropositive and 24 CMV seronegative. To replicate a published TCR-based CMV serostatus classifier, the study sequenced CD4+ memory TCRbeta repertoires from a Belgian cohort whose cytomegalovirus serostatus was known. The paper as a whole reports these results and caveats: On the Belgian cohort, the classifier built on the original framework reached a median bootstrapped AUC of about 0.95, with a 95% CI of 0.76-1.00. For CMV serostatus prediction, a median bootstrapped AUC of about 0.94 was reached with the original framework, and a median bootstrapped AUC of about 0.89 was reached with a US-trained random forest. Unlike the original study, which covered naive and memory CD4+ and CD8+ populations, the Belgian study sequenced only CD4+CD45RO+ memory cells. The results were read as suggesting that the CMV-associated TCR signature is, for the most part, present in the CD4+ memory repertoire. Among the 164 previously reported CMV-associated TCRbeta sequences, 67 showed up in the CD4+ memory repertoires, with each one found in between one and five individuals.

A FACSAria II was used to sort memory CD4+ T cells, defined as single viable CD3+CD4+CD8-CD45RO+ cells. CMV serostatus was determined using a Roche Elecsys assay that detects serum IgG against CMV pp150, pp28, p38 and p52. Following thawing, total CD4+ T cells were enriched through positive selection using CD4 magnetic microbeads. The samples came from a different study that was designed specifically to examine the CD4+ T cell memory repertoire. Peripheral blood mononuclear cells were isolated and cryopreserved following standard operating procedures; serum was stored at -80 °C. The staining relied on CD3-PerCP (BW264/56), CD4-APC (RPA-T4), CD45RO-PE (UCHT1) and CD8-Pacific Orange (3B5) antibodies, and Sytox blue was used to exclude non-viable cells. CDR1 and CDR2, per the germline V gene, are SGDLS and YYNGEE. From V the trimming removes 3 bases and from J it removes 3 bases, while the gene matches leave 7 bases of the junction unaccounted for. The cysteine opens and the phenylalanine closes a CDR3 of 15 amino acids. Just the 45-base CDR3 DNA is kept, in frame starting at base 1.

The Quick-DNA Microprep Kit was used to extract genomic DNA from the sorted cells. Amplification of TCRbeta DNA was done with the immunoSEQ hsTCRbeta kit, following the protocol from the manufacturer. TCRbeta libraries were sequenced on an Illumina MiSeq instrument. As for how the authors treated the data: Once out-of-frame sequences had been removed, millions of distinct TCRbeta sequences were left, which works out to an average of roughly 64,000 per individual. Each individual was scored according to the count of 150 to 200 previously reported CMV-associated TCRbeta sequences and the total productive distinct TCRbeta count. A beta-binomial model was reimplemented in Python, and scikit-learn random forests with default parameters were trained on data from the US cohort. On the Belgian cohort, classifier performance was reported as the median AUC, along with percentile confidence intervals, across 10,000 bootstrap iterations. The table comes from immuneACCESS by way of TCRdb, which keeps in-frame sequences with V and J called. Part of the clones is missing from these tables; in studies checked, under half for an unresolved V gene and the rest for unknown reasons. That table supplies the V and J calls and clone size; D and trimming were determined from the DNA. Counted in this sample were tens of thousands of clones; 70% to 80% of them appeared once. About 0.79% of the sample rests with the top ten.

A word on this clone: There is no known antigen for this receptor. Within one base of it there is no much larger clone, and no base qualities were kept.

The sample was memory CD4+ T cells from blood. This clonotype was sampled from an adult in good health and CMV-seronegative. The chain is assembled from TRBV9 and TRBJ1-1, with TRBD1 matching 8 junction bases. The sequence in DNA is TGTGCCAGCAGCGGCCGGACAGGGAGGGACACTGAAGCTTTCTTT. It specifies CASSGRTGRDTEAFF.